The rows below give T cell receptor beta chains drawn from one sample of a study of control samples from healthy donors and cancer patients. Assay used: immunoSEQ multiplex PCR; TCRdb lists only in-frame clones, some missing. Among about 180,000 clones listed, about 90% were seen once. Sequenced input: blood. These receptors were obtained from a woman aged 50 to 65 in good health. Both conserved end residues are trimmed from each CDR3.

>TRBV27|TRBJ1-3
ASSPTDRGNTIY
>TRBV9|TRBJ2-2
ASSVMGGRAINTGELF
>TRBV24-1|TRBJ2-5
ATSDLQGQETQY
>TRBV9|TRBJ2-5
ASSPLGGGNRFGETQY
>TRBV27|TRBJ2-3
ASSPGAGGYDTQY
>TRBV5-1|TRBJ2-7
ASSTTRGSSYEQY
>TRBV4-1|TRBJ1-3
ASSAVISGNTIY
>TRBV7-2|TRBJ2-3
ASSSYRGRTDTQY
>TRBV25-1|TRBJ1-3
ASSELSGVRSGNTIY
>TRBV9|TRBJ2-6
ASSVGLLGAGANVLT
>TRBV20-1|TRBJ2-7
SASKGRAEGEQY
>TRBV7-2|TRBJ1-1
ASSFGQALSGTEAF
>TRBV5-4|TRBJ2-1
ASSLEAGGSYNEQF
>TRBV28|TRBJ1-2
ASIRGGGYGYT
>TRBV7-9|TRBJ1-6
ASSFRDRNSPLH
>TRBV21-1|TRBJ1-2
ASSKRTGQGNGYT
>TRBV4-2|TRBJ1-1
ASSQTPGRNTEAF
>TRBV5-6|TRBJ1-4
ASSPGLRYEKLF
>TRBV4-3|TRBJ2-7
ASSQERLAGVYEQY
>TRBV6-2/TRBV6-3|TRBJ2-1
ASSRRSGGRGINEQF
>TRBV11-3|TRBJ2-3
ASSLGAKDTQY
>TRBV5-6|TRBJ2-7
ASSLAEYEQY
>TRBV7-9|TRBJ2-1
ASSLVRDMITSSYNEQF
>TRBV2|TRBJ2-1
ASSALGQRIYNEQF
>TRBV27|TRBJ1-2
ASSPPRGRGYGYT
>TRBV7-2|TRBJ2-1
ASSSQDSSSYNEQF
>TRBV7-9|TRBJ2-7
ASSLGSGFPY
>TRBV24-1|TRBJ2-5
ATSVSEGTQY
>TRBV5-4|TRBJ2-3
ASRSLAGGPGDTQY
>TRBV21-1|TRBJ2-1
ASSKEVKAAYFHFEQF
>TRBV29-1|TRBJ1-2
SVVGQLYGYT
>TRBV27|TRBJ1-2
ASRSVRGYT